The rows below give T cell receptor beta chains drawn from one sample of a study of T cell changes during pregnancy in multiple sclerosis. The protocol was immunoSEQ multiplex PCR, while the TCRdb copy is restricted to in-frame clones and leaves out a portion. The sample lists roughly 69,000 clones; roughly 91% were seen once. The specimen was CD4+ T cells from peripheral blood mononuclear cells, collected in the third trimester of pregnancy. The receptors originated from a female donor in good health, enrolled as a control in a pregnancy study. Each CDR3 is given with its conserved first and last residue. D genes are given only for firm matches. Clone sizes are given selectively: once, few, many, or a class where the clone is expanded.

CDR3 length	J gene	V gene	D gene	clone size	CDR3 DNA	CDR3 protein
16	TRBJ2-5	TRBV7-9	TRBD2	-	TGTGCCAGCAGCTTAGGGGACGGGGGGTACCAAGAGACCCAGTACTTC	CASSLGDGGYQETQYF
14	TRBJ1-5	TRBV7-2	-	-	TGTGCCAGCAGCTTTAAAATGGGGGGTCAGCCCCAGCATTTT	CASSFKMGGQPQHF
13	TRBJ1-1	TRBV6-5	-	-	TGTGCCAGCAGTTACTTCCAGCGGGCTGAAGCTTTCTTT	CASSYFQRAEAFF
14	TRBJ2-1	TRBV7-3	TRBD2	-	TGTGCCAGCAGCTTAAGACTAGCGGGGGATGAGCAGTTCTTC	CASSLRLAGDEQFF
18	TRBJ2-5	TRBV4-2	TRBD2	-	TGTGCCAGCAGCAAAGAACTAGCGGGGGGCCCGGCTCAAGAGACCCAGTACTTC	CASSKELAGGPAQETQYF
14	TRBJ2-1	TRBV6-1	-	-	TGTGCCAGCAACAGGGAGCCCACACAAAATGAGCAGTTCTTC	CASNREPTQNEQFF
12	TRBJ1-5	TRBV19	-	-	TGTGCCAGTAGTCTAATCAATCAGCCCCAGCATTTT	CASSLINQPQHF
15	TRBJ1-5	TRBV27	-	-	TGTGCCAGCAGTTTAGGGGGGTCCGGCAATCAGCCCCAGCATTTT	CASSLGGSGNQPQHF
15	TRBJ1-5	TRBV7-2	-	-	TGTGCCAGCAGCCTTGGGGGGTATAGCAATCAGCCCCAGCATTTT	CASSLGGYSNQPQHF
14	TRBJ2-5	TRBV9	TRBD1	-	TGTGCCAGCCCAACTGCAGGGGGTCAAGAGACCCAGTACTTC	CASPTAGGQETQYF
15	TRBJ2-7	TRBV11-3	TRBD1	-	TGTGCCAGCAGCTTCCCCCCGGGACAGGGGACGGAGCAGTACTTC	CASSFPPGQGTEQYF
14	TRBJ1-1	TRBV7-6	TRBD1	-	TGTGCCAACAGCCAGGGACAGTCGAACACTGAAGCTTTCTTT	CANSQGQSNTEAFF
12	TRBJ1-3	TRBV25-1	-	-	TGTGCCACCTCAACTTCGGGAAACACCATATATTTT	CATSTSGNTIYF
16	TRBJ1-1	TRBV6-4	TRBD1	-	TGTGCCAGCAGCGCCGGGACAGGGGGGGGGAACACTGAAGCTTTCTTT	CASSAGTGGGNTEAFF
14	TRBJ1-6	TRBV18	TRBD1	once	TGTGCCAGCTCACCAGGGACAGGCGATTCACCCCTCCACTTT	CASSPGTGDSPLHF
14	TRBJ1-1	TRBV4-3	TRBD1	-	TGCGCCAGCAGCTTAGGGACAGAGTACACTGAAGCTTTCTTT	CASSLGTEYTEAFF
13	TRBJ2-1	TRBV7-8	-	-	TGTGCCAGCAGCTTAGGTCCCGGCAATGAGCAGTTCTTC	CASSLGPGNEQFF
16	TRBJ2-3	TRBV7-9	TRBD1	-	TGTGCCAGCAGCCGTAGAGGACAGGGGTTGACAGATACGCAGTATTTT	CASSRRGQGLTDTQYF
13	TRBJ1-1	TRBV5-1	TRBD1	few	TGCGCCAGCAGCCTAGGGACAGACACTGAAGCTTTCTTT	CASSLGTDTEAFF
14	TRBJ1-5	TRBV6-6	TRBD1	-	TGTGCCAGCATGGGACAGGGGGCAGGACAGCCCCAGCATTTT	CASMGQGAGQPQHF
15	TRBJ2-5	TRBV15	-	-	TGTGCCACCAGCAGAGATCCTGGCAGTCAAGAGACCCAGTACTTC	CATSRDPGSQETQYF
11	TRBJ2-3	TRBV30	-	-	TGTGCCTGGAGTCGGGGAGATACGCAGTATTTT	CAWSRGDTQYF
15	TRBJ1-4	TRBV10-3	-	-	TGTGCCATCAGTGAAACCCTGGAAAGGAGTGAAAAACTGTTTTTT	CAISETLERSEKLFF
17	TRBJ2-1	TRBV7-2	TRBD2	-	TGTGCCAGCAGCTCCAGACTAGCGGGGGCCATAAACAATGAGCAGTTCTTC	CASSSRLAGAINNEQFF
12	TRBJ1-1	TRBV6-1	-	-	TGTGCCAGCAGTCCCGACACCTCTGAAGCTTTCTTT	CASSPDTSEAFF
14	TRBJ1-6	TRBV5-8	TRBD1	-	TGTGCCAGCAGCCAAATTACAGGGGCTTCACCCCTCCACTTT	CASSQITGASPLHF
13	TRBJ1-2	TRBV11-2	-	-	TGTGCCAGCAGCTTAGGAGGGAGTGAGAGATACACCTTC	CASSLGGSERYTF
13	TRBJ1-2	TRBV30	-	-	TGTGCCTGGAGTGGCGGCCTAAGCTATGGCTACACCTTC	CAWSGGLSYGYTF
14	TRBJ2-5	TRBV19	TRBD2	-	TGTGCCAGTAGTATAGGGACTAGCGGGGGGACCCAGTACTTC	CASSIGTSGGTQYF
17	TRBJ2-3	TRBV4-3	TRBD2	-	TGCGCCAGCAGCCAAGTAATTAGCGGGGGGGCACCGGATACGCAGTATTTT	CASSQVISGGAPDTQYF
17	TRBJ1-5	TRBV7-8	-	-	TGTGCCAGCAGCTTAGTAGGGTTCGGGGGGTGGGATCAGCCCCAGCATTTT	CASSLVGFGGWDQPQHF
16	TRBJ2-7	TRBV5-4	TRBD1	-	TGTGCCAGCAGCTCGGGACAGGGCGCGGTCTCCTACGAGCAGTACTTC	CASSSGQGAVSYEQYF
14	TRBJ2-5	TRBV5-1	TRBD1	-	TGCGCCAGCAGCGAGGGACAGGGGGCTGGGACCCAGTACTTC	CASSEGQGAGTQYF
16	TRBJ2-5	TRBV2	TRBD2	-	TGTGCCAGCAGCGCCCCCAGCGGGGGACCGGCAGAGACCCAGTACTTC	CASSAPSGGPAETQYF
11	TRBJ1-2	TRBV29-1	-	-	TGCAGCGTTGAACGGGGCTATGGCTACACCTTC	CSVERGYGYTF
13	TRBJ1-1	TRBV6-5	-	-	TGTGCCAGCTCGGACAGCATGAACACTGAAGCTTTCTTT	CASSDSMNTEAFF
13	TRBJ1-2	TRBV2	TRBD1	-	TGTGCCAGCATGGACAGGGCAGCTTATGGCTACACCTTC	CASMDRAAYGYTF
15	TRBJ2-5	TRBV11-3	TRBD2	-	TGTGCCAGCAGCCTAGGAGGACTAGCGGAAGAGACCCAGTACTTC	CASSLGGLAEETQYF
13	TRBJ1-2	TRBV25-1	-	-	TGTGCCAGCAGTGGTCGGGGGGGGCATGGCTACACCTTC	CASSGRGGHGYTF
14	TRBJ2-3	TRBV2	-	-	TGTGCCAGCAGCGAGGCCCGCGGCACAGATACGCAGTATTTT	CASSEARGTDTQYF
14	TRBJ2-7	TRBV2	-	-	TGTGCCAGCAGTGGGGGACTGAACTCCTACGAGCAGTACTTC	CASSGGLNSYEQYF
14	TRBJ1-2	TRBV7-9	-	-	TGTGCCAGCAGCGGCTCGTCAGGGATCTATGGCTACACCTTC	CASSGSSGIYGYTF
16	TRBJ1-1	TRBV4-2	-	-	TGTGCCAGCAGCCAAGACCAGGGCAGGGGGAACACTGAAGCTTTCTTT	CASSQDQGRGNTEAFF
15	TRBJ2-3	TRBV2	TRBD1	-	TGTGCCAGCAGTATTTACAGGGGTAAGACAGATACGCAGTATTTT	CASSIYRGKTDTQYF
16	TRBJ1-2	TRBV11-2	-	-	TGTGCCAGCAGCTCCCCAGGGGCAGGAGCTAACTATGGCTACACCTTC	CASSSPGAGANYGYTF
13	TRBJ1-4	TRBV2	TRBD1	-	TGTGCCAGCAGTATCCGGACAGGTCAGAGACTGTTTTTT	CASSIRTGQRLFF
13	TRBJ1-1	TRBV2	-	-	TGTGCCAGCAGTGGGGCAGCGAACACTGAAGCTTTCTTT	CASSGAANTEAFF
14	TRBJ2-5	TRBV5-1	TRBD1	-	TGCGCCAGCAGCTTGCAGGGGGTTCAAGAGACCCAGTACTTC	CASSLQGVQETQYF
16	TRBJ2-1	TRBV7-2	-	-	TGTGCCAGCAGCTTAGCGGGCAGGGCCTCCTACAATGAGCAGTTCTTC	CASSLAGRASYNEQFF
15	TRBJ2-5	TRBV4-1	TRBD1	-	TGCGCCAGCAGCCAGTGGACAGGGGAGGGAGAGACCCAGTACTTC	CASSQWTGEGETQYF
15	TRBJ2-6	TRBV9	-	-	TGTGCCAGCAGCGTAGGGCCCGGGGGGGCCAACGTCCTGACTTTC	CASSVGPGGANVLTF
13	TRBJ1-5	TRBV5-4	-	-	TGTGCCAGCAGCTCCGAGCGGGGGCAGCCCCAGCATTTT	CASSSERGQPQHF
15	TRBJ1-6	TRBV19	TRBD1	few	TGTGCCAGTAGTATGTCGGGACAGGGGTTTTCACCCCTCCACTTT	CASSMSGQGFSPLHF
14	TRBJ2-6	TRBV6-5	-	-	TGTGCCAGCAATCTAATTTCTGGGGCCAACGTCCTGACTTTC	CASNLISGANVLTF
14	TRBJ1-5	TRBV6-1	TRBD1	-	TGTGCCACAAATCAGGGGGTAAGCAATCAGCCCCAGCATTTT	CATNQGVSNQPQHF
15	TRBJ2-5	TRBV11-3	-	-	TGTGCCAGCAGCCCCAAATGGGGGCCGCAAGAGACCCAGTACTTC	CASSPKWGPQETQYF
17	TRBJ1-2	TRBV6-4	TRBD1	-	TGTGCCAGCGGGAAGACAGGGGACGACTGCCCCGCCTATGGCTACACCTTC	CASGKTGDDCPAYGYTF
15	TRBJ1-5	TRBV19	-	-	TGTGCCAGTAGTAATAGGCGGACAGACAATCAGCCCCAGCATTTT	CASSNRRTDNQPQHF
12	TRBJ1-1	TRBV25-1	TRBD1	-	TGTGCCAGTACTACAGGGGCCTTAGGAGCTTTCTTT	CASTTGALGAFF